This T cell receptor beta chain was profiled in a study of blood T cells in healthy people across ages. General study points: Per million T cells, TCR beta diversity dropped roughly linearly as age increased.

About this clonotype: Its antigen remains unknown.

Sample-barcoded 5' priming and a J-beta primer mix drove a second PCR of about 6 to 12 cycles. TCRdb re-called the 5' RACE reads with MiXCR, one entry per CDR3 protein. This sample carries about 580,000 distinct CDR3 sequences, around 48% of them seen once, and the ten largest clones take roughly 24%. Material: blood. The sequence derives from a man aged 80 or over in good health.

Written as DNA, the CDR3 is TGCGCCAGCAGCTTGGTGGGTGGGGATACCTACGAGCAGTACTTC. Encoded protein: CASSLVGGDTYEQYF. The chain has TRBV5-1 and TRBJ2-7; D uncertain. V gave up 0 bases and J gave up 2 bases, with 12 bases separating them. This CDR3 comprises 15 residues. Germline V gene lookup returns CDR1 SGHRS and CDR2 YFSETQ.